This T cell receptor (beta chain) was recovered during a study of blood T cell repertoires in COVID-19. The wider study: Sources were T cells, B-cell-depleted T cells, or PBMCs; the material itself was cDNA or gDNA.

In the original workflow: Using reference gene primer amplification, nucleated cell counts were estimated. Only in-frame clones appear in the TCRdb table, and some are missing; sequencing was by immunoSEQ multiplex PCR. V and J calls and clone size follow that table, whereas D and trimming were derived from the DNA. The sample comprises tens of thousands of clones, 91% of which are singletons, and 13% rests with the top ten. V trimming: 5 bases; J trimming: 2 bases; junction bases outside the gene matches: 6. The CDR3 is made up of 15 amino acids. CDR1 is SGHTA, CDR2 FQGNSA, per germline. The sample consisted of peripheral blood. This sequence joins TRBV7-2 and TRBJ2-5, with TRBD2 matching 9 bases. The TCR comes from a human donor with active COVID-19. The donor label of this sample is uncertain. CDR3 sequence: CASSLTSGYQETQYF. The CDR3 bases are TGTGCCAGCAGCCTTACTAGCGGGTATCAAGAGACCCAGTACTTC.